Below are 4 T cell receptor beta chains sequenced from a single sample in a study of blood T cell repertoires in COVID-19. This table comes from immunoSEQ multiplex PCR, and its TCRdb copy is limited to in-frame clones, with some not included. The table has 150,000 to 180,000 clones, under 90% seen once. The material sequenced was PBMCs or T cells enriched from blood (not recorded which). The source is a man between 50 and 59 years old who had recovered from COVID-19.

This chain joins TRBV7-2 and TRBJ1-6, with 9 nucleotides matching TRBD1. V dropped 5 bases and J dropped 8; count of bases not matched to a gene: 10. Germline CDR1 SGHTA, CDR2 FQGNSA. The CDR3 spans 16 residues. This CDR3 reads CASSKIQGAHDSPLHF. CDR3 DNA sequence: TGTGCCAGCAGCAAAATACAGGGGGCGCATGATTCACCCCTCCACTTT. Variable domain in full (rest from reference TRBV7-2 and TRBJ1-6): GAGVSQSPSNKVTEKGKDVELRCDPISGHTALYWYRQSLGQGLEFLIYFQGNSAPDKSGLPSDRFSAERTGGSVSTLTIQRTQQEDSAVYLCASSKIQGAHDSPLHFGNGTRLTVT.

The chain joins TRBV7-9 to TRBJ2-1; 14 positions match TRBD2. V lost 5 bases to trimming and J lost 8 bases; unmatched junction nucleotides: 8. CDR1 and CDR2 (germline): SEHNR, FQNEAQ (reference sequence). This CDR3 spans 16 amino acids. The CDR3 DNA follows: TGTGCCAGCAGCCCCGGGACTAGCGGGGGTTCCGATGAGCAGTTCTTC. This gives the protein CASSPGTSGGSDEQFF.

The chain has TRBV10-3 and TRBJ2-5; D ambiguous. The V end was cut by 8 bases, the J end by 2 bases, with 12 bases between. Germline V gene sequence: CDR1 ENHRY, CDR2 SYGVKD. This CDR3 is built from 13 residues. The CDR3 DNA reads TGTGCCATCGCTGGGCAGGTACAAGAGACCCAGTACTTC. Encoded protein: CAIAGQVQETQYF.

The chain uses TRBV6-2 or TRBV6-3 and TRBJ1-1; possibly TRBD1 for D (5 bases). The CDR3 spans 15 residues. The V gene lost 0 bases and the J gene lost 7 bases, with 15 bases spanning the gap. The V gene's germline CDR1 is MNHEY and CDR2 SVGEGT. Here the CDR3 DNA reads TGTGCCAGCAGTTACTCTGGAGGGGCCGGATTTGAAGCTTTCTTT. It encodes CASSYSGGAGFEAFF.